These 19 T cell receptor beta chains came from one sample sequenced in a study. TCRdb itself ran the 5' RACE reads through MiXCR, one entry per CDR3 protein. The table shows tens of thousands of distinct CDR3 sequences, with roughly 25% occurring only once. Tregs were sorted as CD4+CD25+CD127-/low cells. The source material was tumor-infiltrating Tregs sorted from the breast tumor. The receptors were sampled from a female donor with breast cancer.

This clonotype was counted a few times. The CDR3 nucleotides read TGTGCCAGCAGCCAAGACTACTTCACCGGGGAGCTGTTTTTT. Translated: CASSQDYFTGELFF. J is TRBJ2-2 and V is TRBV14; no firm D call. The CDR3 has 14 residues. Deletions cut 0 bases from V and 4 bases from J, with 6 bases between. CDR1 is SGHDN and CDR2 is FVKESK in the germline V gene.

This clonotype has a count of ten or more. The CDR3 sequence is CASSYPGGSRSEQFKNIQYF. The CDR3 DNA follows: TGTGCCAGCAGTTACCCTGGGGGGTCTAGAAGTGAGCAGTTCAAAAACATTCAGTACTTC. This rearrangement joins TRBV6-5 to TRBJ2-4; D may be TRBD2 (6 bases). The germline V gene has CDR1 MNHEY and CDR2 SVGAGI. The CDR3 length is 20 residues. V lost 2 bases to trimming and J lost 3 bases, with 26 bases between them.

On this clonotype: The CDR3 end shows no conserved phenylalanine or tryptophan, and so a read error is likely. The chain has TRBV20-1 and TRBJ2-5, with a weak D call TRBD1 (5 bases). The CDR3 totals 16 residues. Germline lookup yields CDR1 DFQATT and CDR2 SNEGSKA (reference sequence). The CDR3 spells CSAGDAAGWHQETQYI. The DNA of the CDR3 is TGCAGTGCTGGAGATGCGGCAGGGTGGCATCAAGAGACCCAGTACATC.

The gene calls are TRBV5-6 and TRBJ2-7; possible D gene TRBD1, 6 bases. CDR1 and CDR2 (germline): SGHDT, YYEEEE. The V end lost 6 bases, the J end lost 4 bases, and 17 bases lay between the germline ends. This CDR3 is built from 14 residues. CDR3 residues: CASNLGHIRYEQYF. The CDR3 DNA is TGTGCCAGCAATCTGGGACACATTCGATACGAGCAGTACTTC. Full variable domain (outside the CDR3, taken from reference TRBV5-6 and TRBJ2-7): DAGVTQSPTHLIKTRGQQVTLRCSPKSGHDTVSWYQQALGQGPQFIFQYYEEEERQRGNFPDRFSGHQFPNYSSELNVNALLLGDSALYLCASNLGHIRYEQYFGPGTRLTVT.

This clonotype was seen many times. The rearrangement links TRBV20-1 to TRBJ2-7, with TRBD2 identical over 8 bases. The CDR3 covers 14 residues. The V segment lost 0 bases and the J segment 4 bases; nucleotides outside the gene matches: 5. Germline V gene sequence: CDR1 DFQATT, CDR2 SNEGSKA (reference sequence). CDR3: CSARDLAGRYEQYF. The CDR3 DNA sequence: TGCAGTGCTAGAGATTTAGCGGGACGATACGAGCAGTACTTC.

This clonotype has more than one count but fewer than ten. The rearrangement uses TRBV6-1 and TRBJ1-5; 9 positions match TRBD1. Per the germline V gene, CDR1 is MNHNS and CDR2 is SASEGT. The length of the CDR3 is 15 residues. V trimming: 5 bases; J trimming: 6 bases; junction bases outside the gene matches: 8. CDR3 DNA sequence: TGTGCCAGCAGTCTAAAGACAGGGGGTGGTCAGCCCCAGCATTTT. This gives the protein CASSLKTGGGQPQHF.

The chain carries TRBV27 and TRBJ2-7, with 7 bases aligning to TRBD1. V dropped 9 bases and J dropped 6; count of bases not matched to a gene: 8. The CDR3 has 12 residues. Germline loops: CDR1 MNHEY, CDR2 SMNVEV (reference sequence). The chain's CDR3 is CASLSRGLEQYF. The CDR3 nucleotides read TGTGCCAGTTTGTCTAGGGGGCTCGAGCAGTACTTC.

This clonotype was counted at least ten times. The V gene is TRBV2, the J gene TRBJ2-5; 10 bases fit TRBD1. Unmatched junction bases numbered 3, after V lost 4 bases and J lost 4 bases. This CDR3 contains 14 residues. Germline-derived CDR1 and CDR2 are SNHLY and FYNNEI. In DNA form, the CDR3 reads TGTGCCAGCAGTGGACAGGGGGCTCGAGAGACCCAGTACTTC. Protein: CASSGQGARETQYF.

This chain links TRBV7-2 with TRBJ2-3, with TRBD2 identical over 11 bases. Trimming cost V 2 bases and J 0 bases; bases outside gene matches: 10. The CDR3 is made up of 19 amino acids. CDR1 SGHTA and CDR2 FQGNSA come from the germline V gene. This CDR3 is CASSLSSGTSGTSTDTQYF. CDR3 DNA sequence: TGTGCCAGCAGCTTATCCTCCGGGACTAGCGGTACTAGCACAGATACGCAGTATTTT.

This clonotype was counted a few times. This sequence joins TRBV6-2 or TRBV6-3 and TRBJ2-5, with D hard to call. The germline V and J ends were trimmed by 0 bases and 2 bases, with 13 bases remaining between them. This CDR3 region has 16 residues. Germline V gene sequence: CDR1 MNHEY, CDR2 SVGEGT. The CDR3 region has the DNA TGTGCCAGCAGTTACTCGATGACACCAGGACAAGAGACCCAGTACTTC. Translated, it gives CASSYSMTPGQETQYF.

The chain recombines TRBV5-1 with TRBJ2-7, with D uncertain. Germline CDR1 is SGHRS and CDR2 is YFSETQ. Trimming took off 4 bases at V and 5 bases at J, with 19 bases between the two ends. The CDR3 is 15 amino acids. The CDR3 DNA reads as TGCGCCAGCAGCCTGAAGACTCCAAAGGGCCACGAGCAGTACTTC. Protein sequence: CASSLKTPKGHEQYF.

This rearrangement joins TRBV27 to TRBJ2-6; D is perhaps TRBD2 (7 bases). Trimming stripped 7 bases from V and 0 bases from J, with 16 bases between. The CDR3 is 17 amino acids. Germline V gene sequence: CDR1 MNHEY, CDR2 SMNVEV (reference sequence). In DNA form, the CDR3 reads TGTGCCAGCACCGCGGGGAGGGGGAACTCTGGGGCCAACGTCCTGACTTTC. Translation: CASTAGRGNSGANVLTF.

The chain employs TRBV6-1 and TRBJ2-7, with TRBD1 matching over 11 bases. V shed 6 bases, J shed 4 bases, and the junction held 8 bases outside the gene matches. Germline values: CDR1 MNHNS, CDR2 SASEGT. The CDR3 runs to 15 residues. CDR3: CASSQDGTGGYEQYF. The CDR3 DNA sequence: TGTGCCAGCAGCCAAGACGGGACAGGGGGTTACGAGCAGTACTTC.

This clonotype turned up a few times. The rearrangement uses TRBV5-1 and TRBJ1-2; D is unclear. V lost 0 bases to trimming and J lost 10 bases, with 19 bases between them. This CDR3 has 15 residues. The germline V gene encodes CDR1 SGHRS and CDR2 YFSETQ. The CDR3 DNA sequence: TGCGCCAGCAGCTTGGAGCCGGGAAACCCCGTGGACTACACCTTC. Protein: CASSLEPGNPVDYTF.

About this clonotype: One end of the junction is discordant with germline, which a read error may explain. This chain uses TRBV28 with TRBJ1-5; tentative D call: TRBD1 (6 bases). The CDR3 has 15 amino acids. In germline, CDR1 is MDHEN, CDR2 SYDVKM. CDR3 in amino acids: CASSLPWTENQSQHF. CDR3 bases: TGTGCCAGCAGTTTACCCTGGACAGAGAATCAGTCCCAGCATTTT.

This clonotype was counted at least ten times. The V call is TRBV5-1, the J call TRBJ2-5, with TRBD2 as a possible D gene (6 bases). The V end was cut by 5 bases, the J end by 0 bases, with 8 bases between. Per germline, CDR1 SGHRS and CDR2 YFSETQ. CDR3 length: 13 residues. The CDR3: CASRRGYQETQYF. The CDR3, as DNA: TGCGCCAGCAGACGGGGGTACCAAGAGACCCAGTACTTC. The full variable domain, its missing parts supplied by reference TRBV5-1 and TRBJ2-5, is KAGVTQTPRYLIKTRGQQVTLSCSPISGHRSVSWYQQTPGQGLQFLFEYFSETQRNKGNFPGRFSGRQFSNSRSEMNVSTLELGDSALYLCASRRGYQETQYFGPGTRLLVL.

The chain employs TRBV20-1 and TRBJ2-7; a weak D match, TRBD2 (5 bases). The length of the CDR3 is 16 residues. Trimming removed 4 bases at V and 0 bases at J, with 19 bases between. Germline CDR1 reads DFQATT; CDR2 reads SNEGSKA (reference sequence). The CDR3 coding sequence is TGCAGTGCTATAAATCTACGGGTGGACTTCTCCTACGAGCAGTACTTC. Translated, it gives CSAINLRVDFSYEQYF.

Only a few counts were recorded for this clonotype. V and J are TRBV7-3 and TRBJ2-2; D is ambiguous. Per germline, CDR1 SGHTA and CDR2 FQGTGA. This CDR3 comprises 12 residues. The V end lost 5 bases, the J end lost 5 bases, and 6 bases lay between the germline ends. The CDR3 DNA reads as TGTGCCAGCAGCACATATACCGGGGAGCTGTTTTTT. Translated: CASSTYTGELFF.

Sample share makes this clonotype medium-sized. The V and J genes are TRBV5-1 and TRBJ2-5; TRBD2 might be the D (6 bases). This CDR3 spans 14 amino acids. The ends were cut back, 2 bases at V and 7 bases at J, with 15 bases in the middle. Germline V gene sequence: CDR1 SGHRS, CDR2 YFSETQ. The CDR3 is CASSFGGEPRTQYF. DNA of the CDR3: TGCGCCAGCAGCTTTGGCGGGGAGCCCAGGACCCAGTACTTC.